A selection of T cell receptor beta chains follows, all from one sample in a study of T cell responses to AZD1222 COVID-19 vaccine. The repertoire was sequenced with immunoSEQ multiplex PCR; TCRdb's copy has only in-frame clones and lacks some. The sample shows roughly 200,000 clones, approximately 91% of them seen only once. Sequences were derived from peripheral blood, sampled 28 days after the second AZD1222 dose. These receptors were obtained from an adult who received the AZD1222 COVID-19 vaccine. Both conserved end residues are part of each CDR3. A D gene is named only where the DNA matches it firmly. Where a row states a size, it is once, few, many or the class of an expanded clone; other rows omit it.

>13|.|TRBV13|TRBJ1-1|.
TGTGCCAGCAAGAGGGTCCGGAACACTGAAGCTTTCTTT
CASKRVRNTEAFF
>15|TRBD2|TRBV30|TRBJ2-1|.
TGTGCCTCTCCCCGACCGGGACTAGCTCAGGGTGAGCAGTTCTTC
CASPRPGLAQGEQFF
>16|.|TRBV27|TRBJ2-1|.
TGTGCCAGCAGGATAGCGGATATGAGCTCCTACAATGAGCAGTTCTTC
CASRIADMSSYNEQFF
>13|.|TRBV4-1|TRBJ2-7|once
TGCGCCAGCAGCCAACTAAGGGGGTACGAGCAGTACTTC
CASSQLRGYEQYF
>17|TRBD1|TRBV6-6|TRBJ2-3|.
TGTGCCAGCAGTCCCGGGACAGGGGGCCATCGATCAGCTACGCAGTATTTT
CASSPGTGGHRSATQYF
>16|TRBD2|TRBV19|TRBJ2-1|.
TGTGCCAGTAGTCTAAGTTTAGCGGGGGCGTATAATGAGCAGTTCTTC
CASSLSLAGAYNEQFF
>15|TRBD1|TRBV6-5|TRBJ2-3|.
TGTGCCAGCAGTACCGGGACAGGGGGAAGTGATACGCAGTATTTT
CASSTGTGGSDTQYF
>12|.|TRBV7-9|TRBJ1-2|.
TGTGCCAGCAGCAGGGGGGACTATGGCTACACCTTC
CASSRGDYGYTF
>14|.|TRBV5-5|TRBJ1-2|.
TGTGCCAGCAGCGTCCCGGGGGCTGCTAGGGGCTACACCTTC
CASSVPGAARGYTF
>15|.|TRBV19|TRBJ1-6|.
TGTGCCAGTCGGGACGGGAGCTCCTATAATTCACCCCTCCACTTT
CASRDGSSYNSPLHF
>17|.|TRBV7-2|TRBJ2-1|.
TGTGCCAGCAGCTTAGCGCTAAGGCGGCAGGGTGGCAATGAGCAGTTCTTC
CASSLALRRQGGNEQFF
>13|.|TRBV3-1/TRBV3-2|TRBJ1-1|.
TGTGCCAGCTCCCAGGGCGGTGGTACTGAAGCTTTCTTT
CASSQGGGTEAFF
>16|TRBD1|TRBV27|TRBJ2-7|.
TGTGCCAGCAGTACCCGACAGGGGCCAAATTCCTACGAGCAGTACTTC
CASSTRQGPNSYEQYF
>13|.|TRBV30|TRBJ1-3|.
TGTGCCTGGAGTCCCGATGCTGGAAACACCATATATTTT
CAWSPDAGNTIYF
>14|TRBD1|TRBV18|TRBJ2-7|.
TGTGCCAGCTCACCGGGACAGCGCTCCTACGAGCAGTACTTC
CASSPGQRSYEQYF
>17|.|TRBV19|TRBJ1-5|.
TGTGCCAGTAGCAACCGCGGACAGACCTATAGCAATCAGCCCCAGCATTTT
CASSNRGQTYSNQPQHF
>16|TRBD1|TRBV7-9|TRBJ2-1|.
TGTGCCAGCAGCCCCCTTTGGGACAGGTCCTACAATGAGCAGTTCTTC
CASSPLWDRSYNEQFF
>15|.|TRBV7-9|TRBJ2-1|.
TGTGCCAGCAGCTTAGCCGGGAGTGGGGGAGCTGGGCAGTTCTTC
CASSLAGSGGAGQFF
>15|TRBD2|TRBV29-1|TRBJ2-7|.
TGCAGCGTTGAATTACTAGCGGGAGGTGGTAACGAGCAGTACTTC
CSVELLAGGGNEQYF
>18|.|TRBV7-9|TRBJ2-1|.
TGTGCCAGCAGCCCTCAGTACGGCGGGTCCGGTGGGTACAATGAGCAGTTCTTC
CASSPQYGGSGGYNEQFF
>16|.|TRBV6-1|TRBJ1-1|once
TGTGCCAGCAGTGAAGAAGGGCGGGGGGCGAAACGGGTAGCTTTCTTT
CASSEEGRGAKRVAFF
>16|.|TRBV7-3|TRBJ2-2|.
TGTGCCAGCAGCCGCGCCCCAATTACGTCCTCCGGGGAGCTGTTTTTT
CASSRAPITSSGELFF
>15|.|TRBV6-5|TRBJ1-6|.
TGTGCCAGCAGGCCTCCCCAGGGTCACGGTTCACCCCTCCACTTT
CASRPPQGHGSPLHF
>12|.|TRBV5-1|TRBJ2-5|.
TGCGCCAGTAGGACGGACCAAGAGACCCAGTACTTC
CASRTDQETQYF
>15|.|TRBV11-1|TRBJ2-7|.
TGTGCCAGCAGCCAAGACTCTTTGAGCTCCTACGAGCAGTACTTC
CASSQDSLSSYEQYF
>15|.|TRBV7-7|TRBJ2-1|.
TGTGCTAGCAGCCAACAGGTTACGTCCTACAATGAGCAGTTCTTC
CASSQQVTSYNEQFF
>15|.|TRBV3-1/TRBV3-2|TRBJ2-7|.
TGTGCCAGCAGCTTAGGAGGGGCGAGCTCCTACGAGCAGTACTTC
CASSLGGASSYEQYF
>13|TRBD2|TRBV18|TRBJ2-7|.
TGTGCCAGCTCCCCTAGCGGGAGAAGGGAGCAGTACTTC
CASSPSGRREQYF
>13|TRBD1|TRBV30|TRBJ1-1|.
TGTGCCTGGAGTGTGGACAGGGGGACTGAAGCTTTCTTT
CAWSVDRGTEAFF
>16|.|TRBV14|TRBJ1-2|.
TGTGCCAGCAGCCAAGGCGGTGGGTGGCAGAGATATGGCTACACCTTC
CASSQGGGWQRYGYTF
>14|.|TRBV2|TRBJ2-2|.
TGTGCCAGCAGTGAAGGGAACGTGGGCGGGGAGCTGTTTTTT
CASSEGNVGGELFF
>16|.|TRBV14|TRBJ2-1|.
TGTGCCAGCAGCCCACAGCAGGGTGTTAAGTACAATGAGCAGTTCTTC
CASSPQQGVKYNEQFF
>13|.|TRBV23-1|TRBJ2-7|.
TGCGCCAGCAGTCAGGAACAGCTATACGAGCAGTACTTC
CASSQEQLYEQYF
>15|.|TRBV14|TRBJ2-7|.
TGTGCCAGCAGCCAGATTTGGGGGTCCGGAGGGGAGCAGTACTTC
CASSQIWGSGGEQYF
>16|.|TRBV5-6|TRBJ2-6|.
TGTGCCAGCAGCTTGAGGGCAGGCTCTGGGGCCAACGTCCTGACTTTC
CASSLRAGSGANVLTF
>16|TRBD1|TRBV19|TRBJ1-2|.
TGTGCCAGTAGTCCCTACCCAAAGGCAGGGGGCTATGGCTACACCTTC
CASSPYPKAGGYGYTF
>15|.|TRBV6-5|TRBJ2-1|.
TGTGCCAGCAGGGATTCCAGGGGTTTCTCGAATGAGCAGTTCTTC
CASRDSRGFSNEQFF
>13|.|TRBV30|TRBJ2-7|.
TGTGCCTGGACGTACCGCTACTCCTACGAGCAGTACTTC
CAWTYRYSYEQYF
>15|.|TRBV27|TRBJ2-3|once
TGTGCCAGCAGTTTATTCGCGGGACTCCAGGCGGGGCAGTATTTT
CASSLFAGLQAGQYF
>13|.|TRBV10-2|TRBJ1-1|.
TGCGCCAGCAGTTGGGGGCAGGACACTGAAGCTTTCTTT
CASSWGQDTEAFF